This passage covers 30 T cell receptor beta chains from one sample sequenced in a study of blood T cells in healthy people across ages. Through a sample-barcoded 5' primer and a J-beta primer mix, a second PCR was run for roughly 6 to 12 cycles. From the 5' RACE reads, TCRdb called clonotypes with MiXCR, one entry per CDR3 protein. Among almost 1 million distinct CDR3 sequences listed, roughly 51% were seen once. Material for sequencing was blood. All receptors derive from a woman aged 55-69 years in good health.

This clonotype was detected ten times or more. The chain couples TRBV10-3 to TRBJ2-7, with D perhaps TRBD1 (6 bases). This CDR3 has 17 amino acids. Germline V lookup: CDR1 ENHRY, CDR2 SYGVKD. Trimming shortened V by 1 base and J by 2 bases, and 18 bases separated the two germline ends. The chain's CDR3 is CAISEWGTEQGTYEQYF. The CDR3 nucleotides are TGTGCCATCAGTGAGTGGGGAACAGAACAGGGTACCTACGAGCAGTACTTC.

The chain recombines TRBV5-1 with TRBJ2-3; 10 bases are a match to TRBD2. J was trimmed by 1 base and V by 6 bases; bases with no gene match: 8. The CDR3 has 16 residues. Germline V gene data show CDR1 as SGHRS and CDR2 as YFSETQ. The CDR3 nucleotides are TGCGCCAGCAACAGCGGGAGGGCCGGAGGCACAGATACGCAGTATTTT. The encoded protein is CASNSGRAGGTDTQYF.

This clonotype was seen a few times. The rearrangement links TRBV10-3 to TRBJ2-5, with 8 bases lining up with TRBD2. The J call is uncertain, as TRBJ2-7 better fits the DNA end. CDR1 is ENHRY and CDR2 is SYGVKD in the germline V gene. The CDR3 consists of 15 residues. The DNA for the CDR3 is TGTGCCATCAGCTGGCTGAACGGGAGGGCCTACGAGCAGTACTTC. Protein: CAISWLNGRAYEQYF.

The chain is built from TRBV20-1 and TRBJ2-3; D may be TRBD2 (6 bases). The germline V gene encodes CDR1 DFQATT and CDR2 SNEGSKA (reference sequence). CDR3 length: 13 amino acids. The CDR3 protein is CTGKEGGTDTQYF. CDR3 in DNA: TGCACTGGGAAGGAGGGAGGCACAGATACGCAGTATTTT.

CDR3 nucleotides: TGTGCCAGCAGCCAAGGAGAAGGGGAAAACATTCAGTACTTC. It translates to CASSQGEGENIQYF. The chain employs TRBV4-2 and TRBJ2-4, with D maybe TRBD1 (5 bases). This CDR3 has 14 residues. V shed 1 base and J shed 5 bases, with 9 bases lying between them. CDR1 LGHNA and CDR2 YNFKEQ come from the germline V gene.

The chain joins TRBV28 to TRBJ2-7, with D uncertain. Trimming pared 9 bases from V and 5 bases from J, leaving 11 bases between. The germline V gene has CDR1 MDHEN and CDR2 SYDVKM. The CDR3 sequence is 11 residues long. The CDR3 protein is CASRVNDEQYF. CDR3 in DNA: TGTGCCAGTAGGGTGAACGACGAGCAGTACTTC. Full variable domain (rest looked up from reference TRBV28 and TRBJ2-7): DVKVTQSSRYLVKRTGEKVFLECVQDMDHENMFWYRQDPGLGLRLIYFSYDVKMKEKGDIPEGYSVSREKKERFSLILESASTNQTSMYLCASRVNDEQYFGPGTRLTVT.

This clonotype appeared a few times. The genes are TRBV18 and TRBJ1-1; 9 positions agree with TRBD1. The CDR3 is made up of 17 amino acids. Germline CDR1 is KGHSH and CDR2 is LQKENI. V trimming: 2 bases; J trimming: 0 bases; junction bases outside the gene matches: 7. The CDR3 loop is CASSPSGQGPMNTEAFF. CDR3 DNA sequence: TGTGCCAGCTCACCATCGGGACAGGGACCCATGAACACTGAAGCTTTCTTT.

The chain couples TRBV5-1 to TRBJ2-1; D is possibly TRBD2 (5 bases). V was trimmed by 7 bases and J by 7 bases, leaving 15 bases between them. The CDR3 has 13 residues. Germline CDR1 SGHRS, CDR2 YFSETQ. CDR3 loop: CASRTDSGNEQFF. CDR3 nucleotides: TGCGCCAGCCGGACTGACTCGGGGAATGAGCAGTTCTTC.

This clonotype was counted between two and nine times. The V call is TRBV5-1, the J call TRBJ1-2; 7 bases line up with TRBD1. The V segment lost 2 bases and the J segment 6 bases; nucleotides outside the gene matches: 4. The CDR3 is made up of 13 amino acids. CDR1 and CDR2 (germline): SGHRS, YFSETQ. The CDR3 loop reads CASSLTGADGYTF. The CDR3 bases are TGCGCCAGCAGCTTAACAGGGGCGGATGGCTACACCTTC.

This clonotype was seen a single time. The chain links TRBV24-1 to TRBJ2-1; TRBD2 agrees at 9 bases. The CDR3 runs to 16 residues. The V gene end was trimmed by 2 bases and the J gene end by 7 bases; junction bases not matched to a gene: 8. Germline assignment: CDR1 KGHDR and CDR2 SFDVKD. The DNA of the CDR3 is TGTGCCACCAGTGATTGGGGCGGGAGGGCCGGTAATGAGCAGTTCTTC. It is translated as CATSDWGGRAGNEQFF.

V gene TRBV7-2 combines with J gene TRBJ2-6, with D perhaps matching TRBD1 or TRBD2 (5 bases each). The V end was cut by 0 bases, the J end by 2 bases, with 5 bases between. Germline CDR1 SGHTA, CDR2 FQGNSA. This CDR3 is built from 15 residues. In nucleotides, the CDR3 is TGTGCCAGCAGCTTAGCGGGACCTGGGGCCAACGTCCTGACTTTC. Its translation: CASSLAGPGANVLTF.

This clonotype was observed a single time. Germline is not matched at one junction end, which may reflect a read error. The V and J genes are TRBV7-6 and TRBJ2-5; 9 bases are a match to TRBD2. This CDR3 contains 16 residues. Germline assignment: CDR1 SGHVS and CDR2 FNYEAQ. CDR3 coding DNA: TGTGCCAGCAGCTTAGGGGCTAGCGGGGTACAAGGGACCCAGTACTTC. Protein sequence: CASSLGASGVQGTQYF.

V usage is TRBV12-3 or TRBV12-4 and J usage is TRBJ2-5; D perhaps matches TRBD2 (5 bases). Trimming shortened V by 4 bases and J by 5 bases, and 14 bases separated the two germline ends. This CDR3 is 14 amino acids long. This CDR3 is CASSSHARRETQYF. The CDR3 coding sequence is TGTGCCAGCAGTTCTCACGCCCGGAGGGAGACCCAGTACTTC.

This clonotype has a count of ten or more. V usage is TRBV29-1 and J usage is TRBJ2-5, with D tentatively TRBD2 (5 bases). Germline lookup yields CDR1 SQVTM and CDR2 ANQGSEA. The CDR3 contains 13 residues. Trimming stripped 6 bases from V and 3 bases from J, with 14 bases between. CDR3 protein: CSVQLDGKETQYF. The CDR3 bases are TGCAGCGTCCAACTTGACGGGAAAGAGACCCAGTACTTC.

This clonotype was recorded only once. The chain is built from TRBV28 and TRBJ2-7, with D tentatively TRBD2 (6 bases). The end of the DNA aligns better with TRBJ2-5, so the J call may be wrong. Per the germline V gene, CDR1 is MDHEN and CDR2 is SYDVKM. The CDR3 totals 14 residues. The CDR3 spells CASSAAGRWETQYF. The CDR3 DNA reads TGTGCCAGCAGTGCGGCCGGGAGATGGGAGACCCAGTACTTC.

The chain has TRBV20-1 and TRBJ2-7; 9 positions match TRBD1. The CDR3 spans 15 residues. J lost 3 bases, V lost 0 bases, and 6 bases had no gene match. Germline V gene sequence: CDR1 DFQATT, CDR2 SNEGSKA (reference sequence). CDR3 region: CSARDLGTGFYEQYF. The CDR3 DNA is TGCAGTGCTAGAGATCTAGGGACAGGGTTCTACGAGCAGTACTTC.

The CDR3 coding sequence is TGTGCCAGCAGTTCTTTTGGGGCCAATCAGCCCCAGCATTTT. Translated: CASSSFGANQPQHF. The chain couples TRBV28 to TRBJ1-5; possibly TRBD1 for D (5 bases). The CDR3 is 14 amino acids. Trimming pared 4 bases from V and 3 bases from J, leaving 10 bases between. Germline V gene data show CDR1 as MDHEN and CDR2 as SYDVKM.

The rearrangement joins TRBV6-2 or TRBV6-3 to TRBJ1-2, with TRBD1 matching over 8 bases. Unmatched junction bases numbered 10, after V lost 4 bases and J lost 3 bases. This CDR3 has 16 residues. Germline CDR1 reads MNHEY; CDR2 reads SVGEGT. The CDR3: CASSSPRDRGDYGYTF. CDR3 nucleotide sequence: TGTGCCAGCAGTTCCCCCCGCGACAGGGGTGACTATGGCTACACCTTC.

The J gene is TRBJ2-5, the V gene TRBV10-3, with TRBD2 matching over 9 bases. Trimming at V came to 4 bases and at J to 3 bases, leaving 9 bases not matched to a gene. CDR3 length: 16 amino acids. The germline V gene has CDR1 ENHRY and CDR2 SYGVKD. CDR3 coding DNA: TGTGCCATCAGTGGGACTAGCGACCCACGAAAAGAGACCCAGTACTTC. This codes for CAISGTSDPRKETQYF.

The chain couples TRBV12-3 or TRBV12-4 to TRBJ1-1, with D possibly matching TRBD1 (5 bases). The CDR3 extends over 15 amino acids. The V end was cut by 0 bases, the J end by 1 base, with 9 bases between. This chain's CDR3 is CASSLARGQNTEAFF. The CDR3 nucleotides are TGTGCCAGCAGTTTAGCGCGTGGACAGAACACTGAAGCTTTCTTT.

The CDR3 DNA reads as TGCAGCGTTGAAATCCACATAAAGCGCGACTGGTACAATGAGCAGTTCTTC. Its translation is CSVEIHIKRDWYNEQFF. V usage is TRBV29-1 and J usage is TRBJ2-1; unclear D gene. Germline V gene lookup returns CDR1 SQVTM and CDR2 ANQGSEA. CDR3 length: 17 residues. V lost 2 bases and J 4 bases, leaving 21 bases between the germline ends.

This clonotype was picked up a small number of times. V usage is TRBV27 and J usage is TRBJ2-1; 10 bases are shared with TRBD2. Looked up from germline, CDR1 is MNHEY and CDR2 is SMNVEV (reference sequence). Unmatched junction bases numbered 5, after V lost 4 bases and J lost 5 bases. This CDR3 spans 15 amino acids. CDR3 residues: CASSSGLAPNNEQFF. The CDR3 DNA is TGTGCCAGCAGTTCGGGACTAGCGCCAAACAATGAGCAGTTCTTC.

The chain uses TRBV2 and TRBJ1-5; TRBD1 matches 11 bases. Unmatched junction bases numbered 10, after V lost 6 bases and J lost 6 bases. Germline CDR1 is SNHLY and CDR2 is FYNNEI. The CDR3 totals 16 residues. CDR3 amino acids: CASRYVGTGGSQPQHF. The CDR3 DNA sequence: TGTGCCAGCAGATACGTCGGGACAGGGGGATCTCAGCCCCAGCATTTT.

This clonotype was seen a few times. This chain's CDR3 is CSVGQGGEQYF. The CDR3 DNA reads TGCAGCGTGGGACAGGGAGGCGAGCAGTACTTC. The chain employs TRBV29-1 and TRBJ2-7; TRBD1 matches at 9 bases. Unmatched junction bases numbered 3, after V lost 6 bases and J lost 6 bases. This CDR3 is built from 11 residues. Germline values: CDR1 SQVTM, CDR2 ANQGSEA.

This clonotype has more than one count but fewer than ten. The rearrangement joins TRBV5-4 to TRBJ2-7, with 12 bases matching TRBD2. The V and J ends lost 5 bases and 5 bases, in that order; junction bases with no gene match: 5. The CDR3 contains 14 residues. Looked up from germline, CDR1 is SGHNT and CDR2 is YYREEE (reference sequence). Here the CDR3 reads CASRTSGRRHEQYF. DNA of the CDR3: TGTGCCAGCAGAACTAGCGGGAGGCGACACGAGCAGTACTTC.

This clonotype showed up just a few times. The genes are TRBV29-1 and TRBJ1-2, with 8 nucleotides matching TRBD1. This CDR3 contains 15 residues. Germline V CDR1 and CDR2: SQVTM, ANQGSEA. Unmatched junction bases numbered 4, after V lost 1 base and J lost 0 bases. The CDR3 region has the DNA TGCAGCGTTGAAGGGGACAGGATAACTAACTATGGCTACACCTTC. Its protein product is CSVEGDRITNYGYTF.

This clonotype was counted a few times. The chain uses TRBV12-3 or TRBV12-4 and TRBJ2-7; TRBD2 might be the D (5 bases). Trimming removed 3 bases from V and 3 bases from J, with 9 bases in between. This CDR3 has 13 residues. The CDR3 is CASSFGLYYEQYF. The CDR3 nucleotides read TGTGCCAGCAGTTTCGGACTGTACTACGAGCAGTACTTC.

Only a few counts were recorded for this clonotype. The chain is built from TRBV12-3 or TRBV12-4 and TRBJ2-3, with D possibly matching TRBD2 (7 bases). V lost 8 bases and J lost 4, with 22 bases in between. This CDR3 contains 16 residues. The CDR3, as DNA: TGTGCCAGCCTCCTGGGGGGGCGTTACGGCGCAGATACGCAGTATTTT. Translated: CASLLGGRYGADTQYF.

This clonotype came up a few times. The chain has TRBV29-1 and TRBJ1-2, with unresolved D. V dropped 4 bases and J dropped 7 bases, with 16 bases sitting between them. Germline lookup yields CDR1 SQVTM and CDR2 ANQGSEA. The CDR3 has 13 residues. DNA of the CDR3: TGCAGCGTTGGAGAGTGGGGATCCAGTGGCTACACCTTC. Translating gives CSVGEWGSSGYTF. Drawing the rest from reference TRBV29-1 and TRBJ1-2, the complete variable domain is SAVISQKPSRDICQRGTSLTIQCQVDSQVTMMFWYRQQPGQSLTLIATANQGSEATYESGFVIDKFPISRPNLTFSTLTVSNMSPEDSSIYLCSVGEWGSSGYTFGSGTRLTVV.

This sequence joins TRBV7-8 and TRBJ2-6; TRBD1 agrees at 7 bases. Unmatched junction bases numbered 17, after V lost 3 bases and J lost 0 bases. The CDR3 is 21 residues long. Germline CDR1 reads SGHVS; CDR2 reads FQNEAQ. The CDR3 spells CASSFSRTRTGNRSGANVLTF. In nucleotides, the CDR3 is TGTGCCAGCAGCTTCAGTCGAACTCGGACAGGAAATCGCTCTGGGGCCAACGTCCTGACTTTC.